Sequencing of this T cell receptor (beta chain) was carried out in a study of control samples from healthy donors and cancer patients. The repertoire was sequenced with immunoSEQ multiplex PCR; TCRdb's copy has only in-frame clones and lacks some. This sample carries more than 95,000 clones, roughly 87% of them seen once, and the ten largest clones take more than 1.5%. Germline V gives CDR1 LGHNA, CDR2 YSLEER. The CDR3 is made up of 14 amino acids. V lost 2 bases to trimming and J lost 6 bases; unmatched junction nucleotides: 6. The gene calls are TRBV4-3 and TRBJ1-2, with TRBD1 identical over 7 bases. Sequencing was performed on blood. The receptor's source is a man aged 18-30 years in good health. The CDR3 region is CASSQLRQGDGYTF. CDR3 bases: TGCGCCAGCAGCCAACTTAGACAGGGAGATGGCTACACCTTC.